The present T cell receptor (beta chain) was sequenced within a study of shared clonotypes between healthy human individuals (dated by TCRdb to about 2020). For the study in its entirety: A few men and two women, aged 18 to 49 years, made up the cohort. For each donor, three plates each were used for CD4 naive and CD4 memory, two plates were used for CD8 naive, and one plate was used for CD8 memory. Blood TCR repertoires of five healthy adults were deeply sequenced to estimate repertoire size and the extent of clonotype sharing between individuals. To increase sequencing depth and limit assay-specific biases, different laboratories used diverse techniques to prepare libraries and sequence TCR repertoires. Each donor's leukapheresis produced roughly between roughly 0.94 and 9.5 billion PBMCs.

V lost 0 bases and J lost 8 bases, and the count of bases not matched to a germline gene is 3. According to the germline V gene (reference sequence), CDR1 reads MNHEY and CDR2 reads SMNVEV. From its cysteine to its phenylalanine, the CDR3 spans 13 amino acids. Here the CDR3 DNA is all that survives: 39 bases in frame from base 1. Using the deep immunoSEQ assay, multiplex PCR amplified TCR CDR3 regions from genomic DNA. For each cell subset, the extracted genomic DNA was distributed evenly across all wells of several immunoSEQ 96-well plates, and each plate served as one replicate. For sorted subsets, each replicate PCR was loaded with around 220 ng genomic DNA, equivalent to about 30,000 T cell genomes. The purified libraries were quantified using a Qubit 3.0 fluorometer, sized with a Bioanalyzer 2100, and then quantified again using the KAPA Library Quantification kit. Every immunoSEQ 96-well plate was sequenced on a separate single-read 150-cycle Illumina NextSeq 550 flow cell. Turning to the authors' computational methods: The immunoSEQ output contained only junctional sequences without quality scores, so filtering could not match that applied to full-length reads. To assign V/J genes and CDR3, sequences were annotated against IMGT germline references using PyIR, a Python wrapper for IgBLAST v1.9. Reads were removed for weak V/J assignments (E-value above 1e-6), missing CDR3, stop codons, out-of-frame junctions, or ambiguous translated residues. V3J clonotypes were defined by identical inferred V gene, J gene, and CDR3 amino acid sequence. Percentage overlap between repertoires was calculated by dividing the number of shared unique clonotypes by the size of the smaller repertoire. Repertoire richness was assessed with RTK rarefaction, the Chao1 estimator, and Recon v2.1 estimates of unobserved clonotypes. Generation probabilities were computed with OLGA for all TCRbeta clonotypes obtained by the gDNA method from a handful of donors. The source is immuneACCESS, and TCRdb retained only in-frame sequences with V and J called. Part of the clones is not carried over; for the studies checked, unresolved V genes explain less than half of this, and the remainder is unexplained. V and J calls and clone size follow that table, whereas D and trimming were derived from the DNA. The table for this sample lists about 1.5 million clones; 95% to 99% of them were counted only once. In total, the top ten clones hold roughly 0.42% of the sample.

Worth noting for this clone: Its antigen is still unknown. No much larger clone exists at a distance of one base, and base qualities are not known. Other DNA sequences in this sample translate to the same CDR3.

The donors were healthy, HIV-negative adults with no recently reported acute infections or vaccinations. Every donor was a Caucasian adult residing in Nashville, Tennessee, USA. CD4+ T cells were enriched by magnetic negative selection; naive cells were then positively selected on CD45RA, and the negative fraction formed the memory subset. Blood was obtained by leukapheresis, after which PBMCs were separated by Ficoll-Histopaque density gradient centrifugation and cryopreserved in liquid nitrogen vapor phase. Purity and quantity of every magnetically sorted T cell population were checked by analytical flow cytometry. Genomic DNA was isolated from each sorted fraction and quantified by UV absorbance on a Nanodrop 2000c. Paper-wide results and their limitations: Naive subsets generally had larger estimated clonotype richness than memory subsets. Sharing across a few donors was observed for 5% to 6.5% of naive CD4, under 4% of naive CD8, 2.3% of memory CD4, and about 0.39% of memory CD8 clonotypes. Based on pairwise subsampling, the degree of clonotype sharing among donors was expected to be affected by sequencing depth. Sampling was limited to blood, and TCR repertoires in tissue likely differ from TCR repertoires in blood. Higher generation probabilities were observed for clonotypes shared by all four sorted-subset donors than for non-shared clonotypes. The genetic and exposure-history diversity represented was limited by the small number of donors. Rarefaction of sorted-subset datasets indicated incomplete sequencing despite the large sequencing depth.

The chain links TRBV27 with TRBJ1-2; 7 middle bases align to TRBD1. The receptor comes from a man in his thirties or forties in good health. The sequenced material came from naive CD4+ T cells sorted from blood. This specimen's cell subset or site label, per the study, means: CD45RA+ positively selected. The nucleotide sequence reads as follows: TGTGCCAGCAGTTTATCAGGGGGCAAAGGCTACACCTTC. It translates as CASSLSGGKGYTF.